This TCR beta chain was documented in a study of graft-versus-host responses after intestinal transplantation. As regards this clone: Its target is unknown.

The V and J ends lost 3 bases and 2 bases respectively, with 11 bases between them. CDR1 is SQVTM, CDR2 ANQGSEA, per germline. CDR3 length equals 13 residues. Study-wide results and limits: Graft-donor T cell macrochimerism in patients accompanied high graft-versus-host to host-versus-graft clonal ratios in allografts. Present in recipient marrow, GvH clones included some that appeared first in ileum or blood.

Assay: immunoSEQ multiplex PCR; the TCRdb copy retains only in-frame clones and omits some. The table shows about 19,000 clones, with more than 80% occurring only once. The source of this sequence is a human patient who received an intestinal transplant, so some T cells may come from the graft donor. The material sequenced was PBMCs, taken approximately 56 weeks after transplant. The V and J genes are TRBV29-1 and TRBJ2-7; tentatively, D is TRBD1 or TRBD2 (5 bases each). CDR3 region: CSVDGDATYEQYF. CDR3 nucleotide sequence: TGCAGCGTTGACGGGGACGCAACCTACGAGCAGTACTTC.